These 6 T cell receptor beta chains originate from one sample sequenced in a study of Ad26.COV2.S vaccination and SARS-CoV-2 variants. Produced via immunoSEQ multiplex PCR; TCRdb's table is partial and in-frame only. The repertoire holds roughly 330,000 clones, with 75% to 90% as singletons. As to treatment: roughly 18 received Ad26.COV2.S at low or high dose, single or two shots; about 5 received placebo; per-sample allocation not given. The study sampled participants on day 63 after the first vaccine or placebo injection. The source was peripheral blood, collected in a trial of Ad26.COV2.S vaccine versus placebo. Receptors were obtained from a person aged 18 to 59 who received the Ad26.COV2.S COVID-19 vaccine or a placebo.

The genes are TRBV11-3 and TRBJ2-1; D gene unclear. V was clipped by 2 bases and J by 6 bases, with 5 bases between them. The germline gives CDR1 SGHNT, CDR2 YENEEA. The length of the CDR3 is 12 residues. CDR3 in DNA: TGTGCCAGCAGCTTAACGTTCAATGAGCAGTTCTTC. Translated: CASSLTFNEQFF.

The rearrangement links TRBV28 to TRBJ1-1; D unclear. In germline, CDR1 is MDHEN, CDR2 SYDVKM. The V end lost 6 bases, the J end lost 8 bases, and 16 bases lay between the germline ends. This CDR3 region has 13 residues. Here the CDR3 reads CASRVTGGVEAFF. CDR3 bases: TGTGCCAGCAGGGTGACGGGAGGTGTAGAAGCTTTCTTT. Full variable domain (remainder filled in from reference TRBV28 and TRBJ1-1): DVKVTQSSRYLVKRTGEKVFLECVQDMDHENMFWYRQDPGLGLRLIYFSYDVKMKEKGDIPEGYSVSREKKERFSLILESASTNQTSMYLCASRVTGGVEAFFGQGTRLTVV.

This rearrangement joins TRBV18 to TRBJ1-1; D might be TRBD1 (6 bases). CDR1 and CDR2 (germline): KGHSH, LQKENI. The CDR3 has 13 amino acids. Trimming removed 8 bases at V and 0 bases at J, with 10 bases between. CDR3: CASLTGMNTEAFF. The CDR3 bases are TGTGCCAGCCTGACAGGAATGAACACTGAAGCTTTCTTT. The whole variable domain, filled in from reference TRBV18 and TRBJ1-1, reads NAGVMQNPRHLVRRRGQEARLRCSPMKGHSHVYWYRQLPEEGLKFMVYLQKENIIDESGMPKERFSAEFPKEGPSILRIQQVVRGDSAAYFCASLTGMNTEAFFGQGTRLTVV.

As concerns this clone: Other DNA sequences within the sample encode an identical CDR3. The V gene is TRBV19, the J gene TRBJ2-7, with TRBD1 matching 11 bases. Germline loops: CDR1 LNHDA, CDR2 SQIVND (reference sequence). The CDR3 spans 14 residues. V gave up 5 bases and J gave up 2 bases; unmatched junction bases: 2. CDR3 sequence: CASSPGQGAYEQYF. CDR3 sequence (DNA): TGTGCCAGTAGTCCGGGACAGGGGGCCTACGAGCAGTACTTC.

Worth noting for this clone: The sample holds other DNA sequences that translate to the same CDR3. V is TRBV12-3 or TRBV12-4 and J is TRBJ1-1; the D gene is possibly TRBD1 (5 bases). V was clipped by 2 bases and J by 4 bases, with 8 bases between them. The CDR3 length is 13 residues. The CDR3, as DNA: TGTGCCAGCAGTTTATCGGGGGGCACTGAAGCTTTCTTT. Amino acids: CASSLSGGTEAFF.

The chain employs TRBV4-3 and TRBJ1-1; no reliable D call. V was cut by 0 bases and J by 4 bases, with 6 bases left in between. Per germline, CDR1 LGHNA and CDR2 YSLEER. This CDR3 is built from 13 residues. The CDR3 DNA is TGCGCCAGCAGCCAAGATCTACTCACTGAAGCTTTCTTT. Protein product: CASSQDLLTEAFF.